A selection of T cell receptor beta chains follows, all from one sample in a study of CD8 T cells in Susac syndrome. TCRdb passed the immunoSEQ multiplex PCR reads through MiXCR, listing each CDR3 protein once. The table includes more than 100,000 distinct CDR3 sequences, 85% to 95% detected once. The material sequenced was CD8+ T cells from PBMCs. The receptors derive from a human donor with Susac syndrome. Both conserved end residues are part of each CDR3.

cdr3_aa,v_call,j_call
CASSQRRAHEQFF,TRBV4-1,TRBJ2-1
CASSQDWEGPNYNEQFF,TRBV3-1,TRBJ2-1
CSVRVGTAYEQYF,TRBV29-1,TRBJ2-7
CASRPTGPDSYEQYF,TRBV7-6,TRBJ2-7
CASSQMWTGEAFF,TRBV4-1,TRBJ1-1
CASSVLGGGVAEAFF,TRBV9,TRBJ1-1
CASRGRQGASYEQYF,TRBV2,TRBJ2-7
CASRGWVTSTDTQYF,TRBV2,TRBJ2-3
CASSRQGNQPQHF,TRBV2,TRBJ1-5
CATSTTDNTGELFF,TRBV24-1,TRBJ2-2
CASSEGASGYEQYF,TRBV9,TRBJ2-7
CSARDRGSGGRGQYF,TRBV20-1,TRBJ2-3
CASSQALGRLQNTEAFF,TRBV4-2,TRBJ1-1
CAWGDGNEQFF,TRBV30,TRBJ2-1
CASSLVSGSSGNTIYF,TRBV12-3/TRBV12-4,TRBJ1-3
CSVKGLNEQYF,TRBV29-1,TRBJ2-7
CASSQDMRPYEQYF,TRBV14,TRBJ2-7
CASSGTSGVGDTQYF,TRBV9,TRBJ2-3
CASKSGDTQYF,TRBV7-8,TRBJ2-3
CSAQPPGLLNYGYTF,TRBV20-1,TRBJ1-2
CASIRRAVGQETQYF,TRBV7-8,TRBJ2-5
CASSLGQGGNQPQHF,TRBV4-1,TRBJ1-5
CASSSRTGSYNEQFF,TRBV6-2/TRBV6-3,TRBJ2-1
CSVESGRMNTEAFF,TRBV29-1,TRBJ1-1
CASSPNPGGNYGYTF,TRBV4-1,TRBJ1-2
CASSLSGPGELFF,TRBV12-3/TRBV12-4,TRBJ2-2
CAWSSPDRGNHNEQFF,TRBV30,TRBJ2-1
CSARERVRPETQYF,TRBV20-1,TRBJ2-5
CASSLASGGAKTQYF,TRBV7-9,TRBJ2-5
CASTQLGASDTQYF,TRBV27,TRBJ2-3
CASSPSPTGDPSAQYF,TRBV23-1,TRBJ2-5